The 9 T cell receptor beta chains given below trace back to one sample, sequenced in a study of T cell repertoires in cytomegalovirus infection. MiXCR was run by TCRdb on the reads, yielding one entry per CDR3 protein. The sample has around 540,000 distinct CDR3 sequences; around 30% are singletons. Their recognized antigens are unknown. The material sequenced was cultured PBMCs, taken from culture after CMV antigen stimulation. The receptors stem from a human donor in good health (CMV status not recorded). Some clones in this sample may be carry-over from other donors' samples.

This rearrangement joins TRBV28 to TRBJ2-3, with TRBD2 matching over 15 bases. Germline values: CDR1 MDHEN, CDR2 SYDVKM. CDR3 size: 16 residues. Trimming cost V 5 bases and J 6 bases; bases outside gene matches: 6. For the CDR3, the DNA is TGTGCCAGCAGTCAGGGACTAGCGGGAGGTGGGGATACGCAGTATTTT. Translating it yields CASSQGLAGGGDTQYF.

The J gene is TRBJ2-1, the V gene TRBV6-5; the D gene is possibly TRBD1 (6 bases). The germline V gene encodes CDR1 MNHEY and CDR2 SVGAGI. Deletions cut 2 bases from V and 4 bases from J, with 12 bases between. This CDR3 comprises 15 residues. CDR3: CASSYLGQPYNEQFF. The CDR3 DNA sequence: TGTGCCAGCAGTTACCTAGGACAGCCTTACAATGAGCAGTTCTTC.

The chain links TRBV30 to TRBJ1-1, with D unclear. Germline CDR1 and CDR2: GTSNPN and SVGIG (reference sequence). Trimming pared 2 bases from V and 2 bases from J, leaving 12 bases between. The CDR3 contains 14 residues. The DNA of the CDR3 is TGTGCCTGGAGTCCACTAACACCTAACACTGAAGCTTTCTTT. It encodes CAWSPLTPNTEAFF. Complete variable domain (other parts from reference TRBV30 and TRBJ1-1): SQTIHQWPATLVQPVGSPLSLECTVEGTSNPNLYWYRQAAGRGLQLLFYSVGIGQISSEVPQNLSASRPQDRQFILSSKKLLLSDSGFYLCAWSPLTPNTEAFFGQGTRLTVV.

The chain's CDR3 is CASSLETSGLTEQFF. The CDR3, as DNA: TGCGCCAGCAGCTTGGAGACTAGCGGCTTGACTGAGCAGTTCTTC. The chain joins TRBV5-1 to TRBJ2-1, with 9 positions matching TRBD2. Germline lookup yields CDR1 SGHRS and CDR2 YFSETQ. The ends lost 0 bases at V and 9 bases at J; junction bases unmatched: 7. CDR3 length equals 15 residues.

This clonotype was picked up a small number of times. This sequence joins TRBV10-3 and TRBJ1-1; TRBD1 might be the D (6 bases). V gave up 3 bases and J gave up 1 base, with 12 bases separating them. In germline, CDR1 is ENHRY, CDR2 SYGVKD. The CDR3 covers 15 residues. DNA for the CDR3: TGTGCCATCAGTGACTCACCGGGACAGAACACTGAAGCTTTCTTT. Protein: CAISDSPGQNTEAFF.

In DNA, the CDR3 is TGTGCCAGCAGTCCTTACAGGGTCACTGAAGCTTTCTTT. Protein: CASSPYRVTEAFF. This chain joins TRBV27 and TRBJ1-1; tentative D call: TRBD1 (6 bases). The ends were cut back, 5 bases at V and 4 bases at J, with 11 bases in the middle. The germline V gene encodes CDR1 MNHEY and CDR2 SMNVEV (reference sequence). This CDR3 is built from 13 residues.

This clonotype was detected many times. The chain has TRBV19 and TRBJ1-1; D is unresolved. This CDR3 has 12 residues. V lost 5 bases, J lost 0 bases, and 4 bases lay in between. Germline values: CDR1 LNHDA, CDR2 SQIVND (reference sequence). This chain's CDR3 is CASSGVNTEAFF. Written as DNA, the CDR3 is TGTGCCAGTAGTGGTGTGAACACTGAAGCTTTCTTT.

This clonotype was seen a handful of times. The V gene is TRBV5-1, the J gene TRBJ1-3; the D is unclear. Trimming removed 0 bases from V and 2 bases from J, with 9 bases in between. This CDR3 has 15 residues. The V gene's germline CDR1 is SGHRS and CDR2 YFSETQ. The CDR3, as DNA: TGCGCCAGCAGCTTGGAGGGAGTAACTGGAAACACCATATATTTT. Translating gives CASSLEGVTGNTIYF.

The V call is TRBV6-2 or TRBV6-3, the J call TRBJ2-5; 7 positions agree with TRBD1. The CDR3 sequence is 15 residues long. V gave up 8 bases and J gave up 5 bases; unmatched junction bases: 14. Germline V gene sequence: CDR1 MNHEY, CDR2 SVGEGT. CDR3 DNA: TGTGCCAGCGGACGGACAGGTCAAAATTGGGAGACCCAGTACTTC. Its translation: CASGRTGQNWETQYF.